This T cell receptor (beta chain) is from a study of response to subunit inactivated influenza vaccine. In TCRdb, the RT-PCR reads were re-called with MiXCR into one record per CDR3 protein. The data show around 480,000 distinct CDR3 sequences, 15% to 20% seen once. As regards this clonotype: As yet, its antigen is unknown.

The germline V and J ends were trimmed by 6 bases and 0 bases, with 9 bases remaining between them. The CDR3 sequence is 15 residues long. Germline loops: CDR1 WSHSY, CDR2 SAAADI. General study results and limits: The authors put forward the suggestion that each seasonal influenza vaccination may bring in only a limited number of new T cells.

The receptor was derived from a man between 50 and 75 years old who received an inactivated influenza vaccine. This specimen was CD4+ T cells sorted from PBMCs, taken about 24 months after vaccination. V and J are TRBV10-2 and TRBJ1-6, with D uncertain. In DNA, the CDR3 is TGCGCCAGCAGGGACGGGAGCTCCTATAATTCACCCCTCCACTTT. This codes for CASRDGSSYNSPLHF.